The TCR beta chain described here comes from a study of T-cell memory formation after mild COVID-19. Findings and limits, study-wide: Contracting clones from day 15 to 85 had balanced CD4/CD8; later expanders favoured CD4+. The pre-infection memory compartment contained some responding clones, suggesting cross-reactive memory joined. For second-wave clones that peaked at day 37, SARS-CoV-2 specificity went unverified.

UMIs and sample barcodes were carried by the TCR alpha and TCR beta cDNA libraries that 5'RACE produced using constant-segment primers. TCRdb recomputed calls from the 5' RACE reads with MiXCR, one row per CDR3 protein. Here the sample spans 450,000 to 650,000 distinct CDR3 sequences, about 20% being singletons. With regard to this clonotype: Its antigen is unidentified.

The germline V gene has CDR1 GTSNPN and CDR2 SVGIG (reference sequence). The CDR3 consists of 15 residues. V lost 5 bases and J 6 bases, leaving 21 bases between the germline ends. V and J are TRBV30 and TRBJ2-3; a weak D match, TRBD1 (6 bases). Specimen: PBMCs or a T cell subset sorted from them (not recorded which). The TCR sequence derives from an adult woman who had mild COVID-19 (a few samples of this study predate the infection). Cell type and time point are not known. CDR3 bases: TGTGCCTGGGGGCCCCGGGACACCGTTGGGGATACGCAGTATTTT. This codes for CAWGPRDTVGDTQYF.